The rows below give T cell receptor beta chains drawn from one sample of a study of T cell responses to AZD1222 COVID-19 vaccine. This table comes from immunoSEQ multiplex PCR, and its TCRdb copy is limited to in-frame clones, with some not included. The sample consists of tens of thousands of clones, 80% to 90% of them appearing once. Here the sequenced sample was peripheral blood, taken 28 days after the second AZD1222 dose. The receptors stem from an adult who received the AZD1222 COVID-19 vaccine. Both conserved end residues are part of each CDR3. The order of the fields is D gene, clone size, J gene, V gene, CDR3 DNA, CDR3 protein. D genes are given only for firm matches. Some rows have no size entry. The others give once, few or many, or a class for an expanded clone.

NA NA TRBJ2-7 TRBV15 TGTGCCACCAGCCACGGGGGTCTCTACGAGCAGTACTTC CATSHGGLYEQYF
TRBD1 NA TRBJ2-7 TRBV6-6 TGTGCCACCGCGACAGGGTGGTTCGTCGAGCAGTACTTC CATATGWFVEQYF
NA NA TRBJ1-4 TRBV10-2 TGCGCCAGCAGTGACAGAGGGAATGAAAAACTGTTTTTT CASSDRGNEKLFF
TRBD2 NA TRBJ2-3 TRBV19 TGTGCCAGTAGCCCCACTCTGGGGGGGGCAGATACGCAGTATTTT CASSPTLGGADTQYF
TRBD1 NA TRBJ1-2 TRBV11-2 TGTGCCAGCAGCTCTCCTCGACAGGGGGCCGTAGGCTACACCTTC CASSSPRQGAVGYTF
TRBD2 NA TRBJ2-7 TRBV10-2 TGCGCCAGCAGTGATCCCCCGGGAGGGATAGCCTACGAGCAGTACTTC CASSDPPGGIAYEQYF
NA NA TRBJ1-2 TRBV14 TGTGCCAGCAGCCAAATTTCAGGGGACTATGGCTACACCTTC CASSQISGDYGYTF
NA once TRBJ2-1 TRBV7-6 TGTGCCAGCAGCCCCCGTCGGGGTCCAGATGAGCAGTTCTTC CASSPRRGPDEQFF
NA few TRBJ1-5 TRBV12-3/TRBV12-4 TGTGCCAGCGGGTGGAGGAGCAATCAGCCCCAGCATTTT CASGWRSNQPQHF
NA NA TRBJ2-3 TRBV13 TGTGCCAGCAGCCAGACAGATACGCAGTATTTT CASSQTDTQYF
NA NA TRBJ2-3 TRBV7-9 TGTGCCAGCAGCGCCGGACGCCGCAATACGCAGTATTTT CASSAGRRNTQYF
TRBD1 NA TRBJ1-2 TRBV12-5 TGTGCTAGTGGTTTCGGACAGGGGGCTAACTATGGCTACACCTTC CASGFGQGANYGYTF
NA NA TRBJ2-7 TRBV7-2 TGTGCCAGCAGCTTGAGGGGGAAAGACTACGAGCAGTACTTC CASSLRGKDYEQYF
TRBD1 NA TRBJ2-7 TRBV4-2 TGTGCCAGCAGCCCAAGACAGGGGGTTCTCTACGAGCAGTACTTC CASSPRQGVLYEQYF
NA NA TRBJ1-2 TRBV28 TGTGCCAGCAGTACGGGACACTTCTATGGCTACACCTTC CASSTGHFYGYTF
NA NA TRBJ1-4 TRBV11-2 TGTGCCAGCAGCTCCCGTACGGGGATCAGTGAAAAACTGTTTTTT CASSSRTGISEKLFF
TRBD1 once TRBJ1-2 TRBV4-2 TGTGCCAGCAGCCAATCCCAGGGGGCGTTAGGCTACACCTTC CASSQSQGALGYTF